This TCR beta chain was sequenced in a study of regulatory T cells in long-lasting Graves disease. This CDR3 is 16 amino acids long. From germline, CDR1 is SGDLS and CDR2 YYNGEE. Unmatched junction bases numbered 9, after V lost 5 bases and J lost 2 bases. Time point here: newly diagnosed GD, antithyroid drugs for less than 3 months. PBMC-extracted RNA yielded the TCR library. Construction of TCR beta libraries relied on iRepertoire HTBI primers and on Arm-PCR targeting CDR3 regions. Authors' methods: Gene usage covered 62 TRBV and roughly 14 TRBJ segments. TCRdb called the multiplex PCR reads again in MiXCR, with one record for every CDR3 protein. The V and J calls and clone size are TCRdb's, not the authors'. The sample carries 500,000 to 700,000 distinct CDR3 sequences, less than 20% recorded once. The sample was also linked to a second study, of T cells in Graves' hyperthyroidism and ophthalmopathy. That work contributes: Uncontrolled infection, other autoimmune disease, pregnancy or lactation excluded patients.

The material sequenced was peripheral blood mononuclear cells (PBMCs), taken at new diagnosis, from a patient treated with antithyroid drugs. This chain connects TRBV9 to TRBJ2-2; 7 bases map to TRBD2. The TCR sequence derives from a woman between 25 and 40 years old with Graves disease. CDR3: CASSGRASGNTGELFF. In nucleotides, the CDR3 is TGTGCCAGCAGTGGGAGGGCTAGCGGAAACACCGGGGAGCTGTTTTTT.